The TCR beta chain described here comes from a study of T cell repertoires in cytomegalovirus infection (dated by TCRdb to between 2018 and 2020). Notes on the research overall: Alongside well-studied HLA-B-restricted epitopes, the peptide stimulations were aimed at recently identified HLA-C-restricted CMV epitopes, whose presentation resists viral immunomodulation. Because public TCR beta signatures pointed to carriage of CMV infection together with the matching HLA type, the HLA type of each donor mattered for the analysis. Beyond this particular receptor, the publication reports: The ex vivo response was dominated by HLA-C-restricted CMV-specific TCR beta clonotypes, and the single most frequent clonotype in two of eight donors was supplied by these HLA-C-restricted clonotypes. In both this cohort and an independent cohort of several hundred donors, the cumulative frequency of public TCR beta family members distinguished carriers of CMV infection plus the relevant HLA type.

The instrument was an Illumina HiSeq 1500. TCRdb handled the public reads itself, with Q25 trimming in fastp and clone calling in MiXCR, and kept productive beta chains. Entries that share a CDR3 protein sequence are merged under the most common genes and DNA. Here the sample has 370,000 or so distinct CDR3 sequences; approximately 30% occur a single time. The top ten hold approximately 13% of the sample. Reading the label with the study, this specimen's treatment or condition is: in vitro stimulation with specific CMV peptide epitopes to enrich CMV-specific T cells. V gives up 5 bases and J gives up 3 bases, and the segment between their germline ends measures 11 bases. In the germline V gene (reference sequence), CDR1 corresponds to MNHEY and CDR2 to SMNVEV. From its cysteine to its valine, the CDR3 spans 13 amino acids. The CDR3 DNA has 39 bases and is translated from base 1. About this clonotype: There is no known antigen for this receptor. The input lacks base qualities; no much larger clone sits a single base away.

Recombination joined TRBV27 with TRBJ2-7; the D gene cannot be named for sure. This clonotype originated in a human donor in good health (CMV status not recorded). Some clones in this sample may be carry-over from other donors' samples. Sample: cultured PBMCs, taken from culture after CMV antigen stimulation. The nucleotides are TGTGCCAGCAGTAATGGACCGCTCTACGAGCAGTACGTC. The encoded protein is CASSNGPLYEQYV.